Detailed here is one TCR beta chain. V lost 4 bases and J 2 bases, leaving 16 bases between the germline ends. Germline V gene lookup returns CDR1 MDHEN and CDR2 SYDVKM. The CDR3 sequence is 16 residues long. In the authors' workflow: It was from reference gene primer amplification that nucleated cell counts were estimated. Sequencing used immunoSEQ multiplex PCR; TCRdb keeps in-frame clones, though not all of them. D and trimming were read from the DNA, whereas the V and J calls and clone size are those reported in that table. The sample records 150,000 to 200,000 clones, about 93% being singletons. The record originates from a study of blood T cell repertoires in COVID-19.

The chain has TRBV28 and TRBJ2-3, with D perhaps TRBD2 (6 bases). This TCR derives from a man aged 50 or older with acute or convalescent COVID-19. Sequences were obtained from peripheral blood. CDR3 amino acids: CASSWGLYPDTDTQYF. CDR3 nucleotides: TGTGCCAGCAGTTGGGGACTCTACCCAGACACAGATACGCAGTATTTT.